One sample yielded the 17 T cell receptor beta chains listed below, sequenced in a study of T cell repertoires in cytomegalovirus infection. TCRdb itself ran the reads through MiXCR, one entry per CDR3 protein. The repertoire holds around 260,000 distinct CDR3 sequences, 25% seen once, with roughly 13% in the top ten. Sequenced input: PBMCs. The receptors derive from a human donor in good health (CMV status not recorded). Some clones in this sample may be carry-over from other donors' samples.

This clonotype was seen ten or more times. The chain couples TRBV7-2 to TRBJ1-1, with D possibly being TRBD1 (6 bases). Germline loops: CDR1 SGHTA, CDR2 FQGNSA. V lost 6 bases to trimming and J lost 5 bases, with 16 bases between them. This CDR3 spans 14 amino acids. The CDR3: CASSLGTSGTEAFF. CDR3 in DNA: TGTGCCAGCAGTTTGGGGACATCTGGAACTGAAGCTTTCTTT.

This chain joins TRBV5-1 and TRBJ2-1; 8 bases are shared with TRBD2. The germline V gene encodes CDR1 SGHRS and CDR2 YFSETQ. This CDR3 contains 15 residues. V lost 3 bases and J lost 9; bases outside the gene matches: 11. This chain's CDR3 is CASSSGGPAGTEQFF. CDR3 sequence (DNA): TGCGCCAGCAGCTCGGGGGGGCCGGCCGGTACTGAGCAGTTCTTC.

The V gene is TRBV24-1, the J gene TRBJ2-5; 7 nucleotides agree with TRBD1. This CDR3 region has 15 residues. The J segment lost 5 bases and the V segment lost 4 bases, leaving 9 bases of the junction unmatched. CDR1 and CDR2 from the germline V gene are KGHDR and SFDVKD. Here the CDR3 reads CATSEHTGVGETQYF. In DNA, the CDR3 is TGTGCCACCAGTGAGCACACAGGGGTAGGGGAGACCCAGTACTTC.

J is TRBJ1-2 and V is TRBV7-2; 8 bases align to TRBD1. CDR1 is SGHTA, CDR2 FQGNSA, per germline. V was clipped by 5 bases and J by 4 bases; unmatched bases: 9. This CDR3 has 15 amino acids. This CDR3 reads CASSPGQGDGYGYTF. The CDR3 DNA is TGTGCCAGCAGCCCTGGACAGGGAGACGGCTATGGCTACACCTTC. Drawing the rest from reference TRBV7-2 and TRBJ1-2, the complete variable domain is GAGVSQSPSNKVTEKGKDVELRCDPISGHTALYWYRQSLGQGLEFLIYFQGNSAPDKSGLPSDRFSAERTGGSVSTLTIQRTQQEDSAVYLCASSPGQGDGYGYTFGSGTRLTVV.

The chain joins TRBV12-3 or TRBV12-4 to TRBJ1-1; D not resolved. The CDR3 sequence is 13 residues long. Trimming left V 7 bases short and J 0 bases short, with 9 bases between. CDR3 bases: TGTGCCAGCACCGATTTGTTGAACACTGAAGCTTTCTTT. Translating it yields CASTDLLNTEAFF.

The V call is TRBV7-9, the J call TRBJ1-4; D might be TRBD1 (6 bases). The CDR3 is made up of 14 amino acids. The V gene lost 6 bases and the J gene lost 2 bases, with 10 bases spanning the gap. Germline CDR1 reads SEHNR; CDR2 reads FQNEAQ (reference sequence). The DNA of the CDR3 is TGTGCCAGCAGGGTTGGACAGACTAATGAAAAACTGTTTTTT. Translated, it gives CASRVGQTNEKLFF.

V usage is TRBV6-4 and J usage is TRBJ1-1, with D perhaps TRBD1 (6 bases). This CDR3 spans 17 amino acids. Per germline, CDR1 MRHNA and CDR2 SNTAGT. V was pared by 7 bases and J by 1 base, with 22 bases between. The CDR3 region has the DNA TGTGCCAGCACTCCCACTCGGGGGGGCTTGGGGAACACTGAAGCTTTCTTT. Translated: CASTPTRGGLGNTEAFF.

The table lists this clonotype with many counts. The chain couples TRBV7-2 to TRBJ2-5; D is uncertain. Trimming pared 5 bases from V and 2 bases from J, leaving 15 bases between. Germline CDR1 and CDR2: SGHTA and FQGNSA. The CDR3 sequence is 15 residues long. CDR3: CASSQARSGQETQYF. CDR3 DNA sequence: TGTGCCAGCAGCCAGGCACGGTCAGGACAAGAGACCCAGTACTTC.

This clonotype was counted many times. This rearrangement joins TRBV6-5 to TRBJ1-1; TRBD1 is a possible D gene (5 bases). This CDR3 spans 14 amino acids. Trimming stripped 0 bases from V and 8 bases from J, with 13 bases between. Germline loops: CDR1 MNHEY, CDR2 SVGAGI. CDR3 protein: CASSYSRDSLEAFF. In nucleotides, the CDR3 is TGTGCCAGCAGTTACTCGAGAGACAGTCTCGAAGCTTTCTTT.

This clonotype was counted only a few times. The gene calls are TRBV6-2 or TRBV6-3 and TRBJ2-5; D is unclear. Germline V gives CDR1 MNHEY, CDR2 SVGEGT. This CDR3 spans 12 amino acids. The V and J ends lost 7 bases and 4 bases respectively, with 10 bases between them. The CDR3 DNA is TGTGCCAGCACCGACCCCAGAGAGACCCAGTACTTC. Encoded protein: CASTDPRETQYF.

The V gene is TRBV6-1, the J gene TRBJ2-5, with TRBD2 as a possible D gene (7 bases). Per germline, CDR1 MNHNS and CDR2 SASEGT. The V end was cut by 4 bases, the J end by 6 bases, with 15 bases between. The CDR3 has 14 amino acids. The DNA for the CDR3 is TGTGCCAGCAGTGCGGTACAGGGAGGGAAGACCCAGTACTTC. This sequence encodes CASSAVQGGKTQYF.

This clonotype was observed a handful of times. V and J are TRBV12-3 or TRBV12-4 and TRBJ2-7; unclear D gene. V lost 4 bases to trimming and J lost 4 bases, with 17 bases between them. The CDR3 has 15 residues. The CDR3 loop reads CASSSLRPSMYEQYF. CDR3 nucleotide sequence: TGTGCCAGCAGTTCGCTCCGGCCCAGTATGTACGAGCAGTACTTC.

There are a few counts of this clonotype. V gene TRBV19 combines with J gene TRBJ1-6; 10 bases match TRBD1. J lost 8 bases, V lost 8 bases, and 6 bases had no gene match. This CDR3 has 14 amino acids. Germline V lookup: CDR1 LNHDA, CDR2 SQIVND (reference sequence). The chain's CDR3 is CASQTGTGDSPLHF. The CDR3 DNA is TGTGCCAGTCAAACCGGGACAGGGGATTCACCCCTCCACTTT.

This clonotype was detected a few times. CDR3 DNA: TGTGCCAGCGCACCCCCTCCGGGCCATTGGACCCAGTACTTC. This codes for CASAPPPGHWTQYF. The chain has TRBV6-2 or TRBV6-3 and TRBJ2-5, with unresolved D. Germline V CDR1 and CDR2: MNHEY, SVGEGT. The CDR3 extends over 14 amino acids. The ends were cut back, 8 bases at V and 7 bases at J, with 20 bases in the middle.

This chain joins TRBV4-2 and TRBJ2-3, with 7 positions matching TRBD2. Germline V CDR1 and CDR2: LGHNA, YNFKEQ. Losses at the gene ends were 4 bases for V and 0 bases for J; bases not matched to a gene: 10. This CDR3 has 17 residues. In nucleotides, the CDR3 is TGTGCCAGCAGCCGGAACTATGGCGGGGGAAGCACAGATACGCAGTATTTT. Translated, it gives CASSRNYGGGSTDTQYF.

This clonotype has just a few counts. This chain joins TRBV7-9 and TRBJ1-4; 7 positions match TRBD1. V gave up 5 bases and J gave up 3 bases; unmatched junction bases: 9. The CDR3 is 16 residues long. In germline, CDR1 is SEHNR, CDR2 FQNEAQ (reference sequence). DNA for the CDR3: TGTGCCAGCAGCCTTACCGGGACAGTAGCTAATGAAAAACTGTTTTTT. It translates to CASSLTGTVANEKLFF.

This clonotype was seen at least ten times. The chain uses TRBV7-2 and TRBJ2-3; D remains ambiguous. Germline CDR1 is SGHTA and CDR2 is FQGNSA. This CDR3 spans 15 amino acids. V was trimmed by 4 bases and J by 0 bases, leaving 11 bases between them. The CDR3 DNA sequence: TGTGCCAGCAGCTACCGCGGCAAGAGCACAGATACGCAGTATTTT. Translating gives CASSYRGKSTDTQYF.